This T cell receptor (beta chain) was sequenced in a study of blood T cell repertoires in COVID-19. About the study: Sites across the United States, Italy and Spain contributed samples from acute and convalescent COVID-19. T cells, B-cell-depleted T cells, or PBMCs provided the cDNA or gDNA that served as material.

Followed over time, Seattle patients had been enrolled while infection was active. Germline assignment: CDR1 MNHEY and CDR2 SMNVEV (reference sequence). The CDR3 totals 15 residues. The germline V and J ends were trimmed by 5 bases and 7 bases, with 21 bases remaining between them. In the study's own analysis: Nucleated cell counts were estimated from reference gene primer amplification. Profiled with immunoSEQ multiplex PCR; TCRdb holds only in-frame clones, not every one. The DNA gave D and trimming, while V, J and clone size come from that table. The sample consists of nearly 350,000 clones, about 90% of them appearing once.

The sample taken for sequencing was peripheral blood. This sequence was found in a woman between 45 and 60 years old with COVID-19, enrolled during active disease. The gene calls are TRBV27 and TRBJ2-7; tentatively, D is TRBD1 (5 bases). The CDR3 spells CASSPGFPSPWEQYF. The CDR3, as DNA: TGTGCCAGCAGTCCAGGGTTCCCTTCCCCTTGGGAGCAGTACTTC.